The 22 T cell receptor beta chains listed next were all sequenced from one sample in a study of patients and donors after allogeneic stem cell transplantation. TCRdb re-analysed the RT-PCR reads in MiXCR, keeping a single row per CDR3 protein. The sample includes 410,000 or so distinct CDR3 sequences, more than 15% of them seen just once. The material sequenced was blood, either unsorted or a sorted T cell fraction (not recorded which). These receptors all stem from a human donor who was either an allogeneic HSCT recipient or a stem cell or donor lymphocyte infusion donor (not recorded which). It is not recorded whose cells these are; they may come from a transplant donor.

The table lists this clonotype with a few counts. The rearrangement links TRBV10-3 to TRBJ2-7, with D unresolved. This CDR3 is built from 15 residues. The germline V and J ends were trimmed by 10 bases and 0 bases, with 19 bases remaining between them. Per the germline V gene, CDR1 is ENHRY and CDR2 is SYGVKD. The CDR3 here is CATRRFGYSSYEQYF. CDR3 nucleotides: TGTGCCACCCGACGCTTCGGGTACAGCTCCTACGAGCAGTACTTC.

This chain uses TRBV4-3 with TRBJ1-2; TRBD1 agrees at 10 bases. This CDR3 has 15 amino acids. Germline CDR1 LGHNA, CDR2 YSLEER. After removal of 3 bases from V and 1 base from J, the junction contained 2 bases not matched to a gene. The CDR3 here is CASSHRDRGNYGYTF. For the CDR3, the DNA is TGCGCCAGCAGCCACCGGGACAGGGGTAACTATGGCTACACCTTC.

This clonotype was seen at least ten times. This chain uses TRBV3-1 with TRBJ2-3; 9 bases fit TRBD2. V gave up 6 bases and J gave up 0 bases; unmatched junction bases: 4. There are 15 residues in the CDR3. Germline V gene lookup returns CDR1 LGHDT and CDR2 YNNKEL (reference sequence). In DNA form, the CDR3 reads TGTGCCAGCAGTGAGAGCGGGAGGAGCACAGATACGCAGTATTTT. Translation: CASSESGRSTDTQYF.

The table lists this clonotype with a few counts. The CDR3 spells CASSLDGQRDYGYTF. The DNA of the CDR3 is TGCGCCAGCAGCTTGGATGGACAGCGGGACTATGGCTACACCTTC. The chain joins TRBV5-1 to TRBJ1-2, with D possibly being TRBD1 (6 bases). Germline values: CDR1 SGHRS, CDR2 YFSETQ. The V end lost 0 bases, the J end lost 3 bases, and 12 bases lay between the germline ends. The CDR3 is made up of 15 amino acids.

This chain joins TRBV29-1 and TRBJ2-5, with TRBD2 matching over 7 bases. V trimming: 2 bases; J trimming: 5 bases; junction bases outside the gene matches: 5. This CDR3 contains 13 residues. Looked up from germline, CDR1 is SQVTM and CDR2 is ANQGSEA. CDR3 residues: CSVEWAGVETQYF. The CDR3 region has the DNA TGCAGCGTTGAATGGGCGGGGGTGGAGACCCAGTACTTC.

The chain couples TRBV19 to TRBJ1-6; D remains ambiguous. Germline V gene data show CDR1 as LNHDA and CDR2 as SQIVND (reference sequence). The CDR3 extends over 15 amino acids. The germline V and J ends were trimmed by 3 bases and 3 bases, with 9 bases remaining between them. CDR3 loop: CASSMRARYNSPLHF. The CDR3 bases are TGTGCCAGTAGTATGCGGGCACGCTATAATTCACCCCTCCACTTT.

This rearrangement joins TRBV29-1 to TRBJ2-5; D possibly matches TRBD1 or TRBD2 (6 bases each). The V and J ends lost 2 bases and 5 bases respectively, with 15 bases between them. CDR1 SQVTM and CDR2 ANQGSEA come from the germline V gene. This CDR3 is 14 amino acids long. Written as DNA, the CDR3 is TGCAGCGTTGAAAGGGGGGCGTACGGGGAGACCCAGTACTTC. This translates into CSVERGAYGETQYF.

Only a few counts were recorded for this clonotype. The chain has TRBV7-9 and TRBJ1-1; TRBD1 aligns across 8 bases. The trim removed 5 bases at V and 8 bases at J, leaving 13 bases unmatched. CDR3 length: 15 amino acids. The germline V gene has CDR1 SEHNR and CDR2 FQNEAQ (reference sequence). The CDR3 reads CASSDRDRGQIEAFF. DNA for the CDR3: TGTGCCAGCAGCGACCGAGACAGGGGTCAAATAGAAGCTTTCTTT.

The chain uses TRBV4-2 and TRBJ2-1, with TRBD2 matching 9 bases. The trim removed 0 bases at V and 8 bases at J, leaving 2 bases unmatched. This CDR3 spans 14 amino acids. Germline V gives CDR1 LGHNA, CDR2 YNFKEQ. The CDR3 loop reads CASSQDGTSHEQFF. The CDR3 DNA follows: TGTGCCAGCAGCCAAGATGGGACTAGCCATGAGCAGTTCTTC.

This clonotype was observed a handful of times. The junction departs from the called germline gene at one end, perhaps through a read error. The chain links TRBV5-6 to TRBJ2-5, with 7 bases that match TRBD2. The CDR3 length is 11 residues. In germline, CDR1 is SGHDT, CDR2 YYEEEE. This CDR3 reads CASSLGGSLDF. In DNA, the CDR3 is TGTGCCAGCAGCTTGGGCGGGAGTTTAGACTTC.

Remarks on this clonotype: Its ends do not fully match the called genes, so a read error is possible. This chain joins TRBV7-7 and TRBJ2-4, with D perhaps TRBD2 (6 bases). The CDR3 covers 16 residues. Germline CDR1 is SSHAT and CDR2 is FNYEAQ (reference sequence). The CDR3 nucleotides read TGTGCTAGCAGCTCTTCCGGGACTCTAGCCAAAAACATTCAGTACTTC. This encodes CASSSSGTLAKNIQYF.

The gene calls are TRBV7-2 and TRBJ1-1; tentatively, D is TRBD1 (5 bases). V lost 6 bases and J 3 bases, leaving 11 bases between the germline ends. CDR3 size: 13 residues. The V gene's germline CDR1 is SGHTA and CDR2 FQGNSA. In DNA, the CDR3 is TGTGCCAGCAGGAGGGGTTTAGACACTGAAGCTTTCTTT. Its translation is CASRRGLDTEAFF.

The chain carries TRBV6-1 and TRBJ2-1; 11 bases line up with TRBD2. Per germline, CDR1 MNHNS and CDR2 SASEGT. The CDR3 spans 15 residues. V shed 5 bases, J shed 9 bases, and the junction held 9 bases outside the gene matches. As DNA, the CDR3 is TGTGCCAGCAGTCCTCCTAGCGGGGGGTTTTTTGAGCAGTTCTTC. Translation gives CASSPPSGGFFEQFF.

This clonotype has only a few counts. The CDR3 is CASSSGQGRYEQYF. CDR3 in DNA: TGCGCCAGCAGCAGCGGACAGGGGAGGTACGAGCAGTACTTC. The chain combines TRBV5-1 with TRBJ2-7, with TRBD1 identical over 9 bases. The germline V gene encodes CDR1 SGHRS and CDR2 YFSETQ. This CDR3 contains 14 residues. After removal of 4 bases from V and 4 bases from J, the junction contained 6 bases not matched to a gene.

This clonotype was counted a single time. The chain combines TRBV4-1 with TRBJ1-3, with D possibly matching TRBD1 (6 bases). V gave up 2 bases and J gave up 6 bases, with 11 bases separating them. The CDR3 has 14 residues. The V gene's germline CDR1 is MGHRA and CDR2 YSYEKL. The CDR3 sequence: CASSQLQGVNTIYF. DNA for the CDR3: TGCGCCAGCAGCCAATTACAGGGCGTAAACACCATATATTTT.

This clonotype was seen more than once but under ten times. The rearrangement joins TRBV20-1 to TRBJ2-7; no clear D gene. V was cut by 4 bases and J by 4 bases, with 8 bases left in between. The V gene's germline CDR1 is DFQATT and CDR2 SNEGSKA (reference sequence). CDR3 length equals 11 residues. In DNA, the CDR3 is TGCAGTGCTACATCGGAGTACGAGCAGTACTTC. Its translation is CSATSEYEQYF.

This clonotype was observed many times. CDR3: CASSLAGGRRQYF. The CDR3, as DNA: TGTGCCAGCAGCTTAGCCGGGGGCCGGCGGCAGTACTTC. The rearrangement joins TRBV7-9 to TRBJ2-7; the D gene could be TRBD1 or TRBD2 (6 bases each). This CDR3 has 13 residues. CDR1 is SEHNR and CDR2 is FQNEAQ in the germline V gene (reference sequence). The V end was cut by 0 bases, the J end by 9 bases, with 12 bases between.

This clonotype was counted a few times. The chain has TRBV11-2 and TRBJ1-2; 8 positions agree with TRBD1. CDR3 length: 17 residues. Germline CDR1 reads SGHAT; CDR2 reads FQNNGV. V lost 1 base, J lost 5 bases, and 12 bases stayed unmatched. CDR3 in amino acids: CASSLGRGRGLWYGYTF. DNA for the CDR3: TGTGCCAGCAGCTTAGGCCGGGGCAGGGGGCTGTGGTATGGCTACACCTTC. The full variable domain, its missing parts supplied by reference TRBV11-2 and TRBJ1-2, is EAGVAQSPRYKIIEKRQSVAFWCNPISGHATLYWYQQILGQGPKLLIQFQNNGVVDDSQLPKDRFSAERLKGVDSTLKIQPAKLEDSAVYLCASSLGRGRGLWYGYTFGSGTRLTVV.

The V call is TRBV10-3, the J call TRBJ1-1; D not certain. Germline CDR1 and CDR2: ENHRY and SYGVKD. The CDR3 length is 13 residues. V was shortened by 8 bases and J by 6 bases, with 16 bases between the two germline ends. The CDR3 spells CAIQSNGESEAFF. As DNA, the CDR3 is TGTGCCATCCAATCAAACGGGGAGTCTGAAGCTTTCTTT.

This clonotype was seen many times. V is TRBV12-3 or TRBV12-4 and J is TRBJ2-3; possible D gene TRBD1, 6 bases. The CDR3 is made up of 15 amino acids. V was pared by 3 bases and J by 2 bases, with 12 bases between. CDR3 coding DNA: TGTGCCAGCAGTTTCCGGACAGCAAACACAGATACGCAGTATTTT. Translation gives CASSFRTANTDTQYF.

This chain joins TRBV6-1 and TRBJ1-5; no clear D. V lost 7 bases and J lost 3, with 10 bases in between. CDR1 and CDR2 (germline): MNHNS, SASEGT. The CDR3 extends over 13 amino acids. CDR3 region: CASTQRNNQPQHF. In nucleotides, the CDR3 is TGTGCCAGCACTCAAAGGAACAATCAGCCCCAGCATTTT.

This clonotype was seen only a few times. The chain joins TRBV7-9 to TRBJ2-7; D might be TRBD2 (6 bases). Trimming shortened V by 4 bases and J by 7 bases, and 17 bases separated the two germline ends. Per the germline V gene, CDR1 is SEHNR and CDR2 is FQNEAQ (reference sequence). The CDR3 sequence is 14 residues long. The CDR3 nucleotides read TGTGCCAGCAGCTCGGGACTCCTGGCGGGGGAGCAGTACTTC. Protein: CASSSGLLAGEQYF.